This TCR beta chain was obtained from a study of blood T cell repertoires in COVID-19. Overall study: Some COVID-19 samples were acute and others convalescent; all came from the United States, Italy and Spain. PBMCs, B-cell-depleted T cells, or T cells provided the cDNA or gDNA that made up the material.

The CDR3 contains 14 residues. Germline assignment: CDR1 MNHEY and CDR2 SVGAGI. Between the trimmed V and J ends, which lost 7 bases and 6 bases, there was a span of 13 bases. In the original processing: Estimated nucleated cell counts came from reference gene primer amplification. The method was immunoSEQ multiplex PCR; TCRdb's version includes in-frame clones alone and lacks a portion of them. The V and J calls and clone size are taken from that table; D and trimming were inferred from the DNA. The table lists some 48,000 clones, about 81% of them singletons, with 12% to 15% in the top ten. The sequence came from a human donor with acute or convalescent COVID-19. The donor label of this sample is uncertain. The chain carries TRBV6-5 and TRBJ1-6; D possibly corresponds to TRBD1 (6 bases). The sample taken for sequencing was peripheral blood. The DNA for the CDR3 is TGTGCCAGCACCTACGCAGGGGTTAATTCACCCCTCCACTTT. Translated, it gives CASTYAGVNSPLHF.